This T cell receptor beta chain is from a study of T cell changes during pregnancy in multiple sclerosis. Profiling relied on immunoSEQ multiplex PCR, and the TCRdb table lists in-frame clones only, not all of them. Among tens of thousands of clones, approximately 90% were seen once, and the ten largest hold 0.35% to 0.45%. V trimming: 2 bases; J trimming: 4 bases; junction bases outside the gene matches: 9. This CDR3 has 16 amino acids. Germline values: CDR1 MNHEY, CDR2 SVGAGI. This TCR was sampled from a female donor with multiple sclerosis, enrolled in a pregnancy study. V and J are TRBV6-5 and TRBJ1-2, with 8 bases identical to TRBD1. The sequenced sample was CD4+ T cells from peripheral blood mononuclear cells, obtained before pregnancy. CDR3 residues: CASSYGAGGAGYGYTF. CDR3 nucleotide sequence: TGTGCCAGCAGTTACGGGGCAGGGGGCGCGGGCTATGGCTACACCTTC.